Following are 3 T cell receptor beta chains from one sample sequenced in a study of T cell repertoires in cytomegalovirus infection. TCRdb redid the calling of the reads with MiXCR, one entry per CDR3 protein. The data show 300,000 to 400,000 distinct CDR3 sequences, with 25% to 30% seen just once and 15% to 25% held by the top ten. The antigens these receptors bind are not known. The source material was cultured PBMCs, sampled from culture after CMV antigen stimulation. The source of these receptors is a human donor in good health (CMV status not recorded). Some clones in this sample may be carry-over from other donors' samples.

The chain recombines TRBV6-2 or TRBV6-3 with TRBJ1-1; D possibly corresponds to TRBD1 (6 bases). Trimming cost V 6 bases and J 6 bases, with 17 bases left between them. The germline V gene has CDR1 MNHEY and CDR2 SVGEGT. The CDR3 is 14 residues long. The CDR3 reads CASRGELRGSEAFF. Here the CDR3 DNA reads TGTGCCAGCAGGGGGGAGTTAAGGGGGTCTGAAGCTTTCTTT.

The chain combines TRBV7-8 with TRBJ1-1; tentative D call: TRBD1 (5 bases). Per the germline V gene, CDR1 is SGHVS and CDR2 is FQNEAQ. Trimming removed 6 bases at V and 5 bases at J, with 10 bases between. The CDR3 covers 12 residues. The CDR3 DNA follows: TGTGCCAGCAGTTCACGACAGACTGAAGCTTTCTTT. Its protein product is CASSSRQTEAFF.

This clonotype was seen only a few times. The rearrangement links TRBV7-9 to TRBJ2-3; D is unclear. The germline gives CDR1 SEHNR, CDR2 FQNEAQ (reference sequence). The CDR3 is made up of 14 amino acids. Trimming pared 5 bases from V and 0 bases from J, leaving 9 bases between. The CDR3 nucleotides read TGTGCCAGCAGCCCTCCCCGGAGCACAGATACGCAGTATTTT. Protein: CASSPPRSTDTQYF. Filled out from reference TRBV7-9 and TRBJ2-3, the complete variable domain reads DTGVSQNPRHKITKRGQNVTFRCDPISEHNRLYWYRQTLGQGPEFLTYFQNEAQLEKSRLLSDRFSAERPKGSFSTLEIQRTEQGDSAMYLCASSPPRSTDTQYFGPGTRLTVL.